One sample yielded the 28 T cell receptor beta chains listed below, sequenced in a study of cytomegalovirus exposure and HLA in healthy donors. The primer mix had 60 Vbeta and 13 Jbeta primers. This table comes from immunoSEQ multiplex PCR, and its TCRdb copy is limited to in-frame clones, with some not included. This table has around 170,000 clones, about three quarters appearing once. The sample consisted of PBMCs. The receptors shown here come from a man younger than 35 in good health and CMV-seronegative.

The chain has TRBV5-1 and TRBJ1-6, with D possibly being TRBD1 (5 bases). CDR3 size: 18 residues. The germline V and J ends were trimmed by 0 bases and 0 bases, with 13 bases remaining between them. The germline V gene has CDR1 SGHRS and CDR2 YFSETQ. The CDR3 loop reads CASSLGQRAVSYNSPLHF. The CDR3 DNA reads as TGCGCCAGCAGCTTGGGACAGCGTGCGGTCTCCTATAATTCACCCCTCCACTTT.

The CDR3 region is CASSPGTGDYGYTF. The CDR3 nucleotides read TGTGCCAGCAGTCCGGGGACAGGGGACTATGGCTACACCTTC. The chain couples TRBV27 to TRBJ1-2, with TRBD1 matching over 10 bases. J gave up 3 bases and V 5 bases, and 3 bases lay outside the gene matches. CDR3 length equals 14 residues. Germline-derived CDR1 and CDR2 are MNHEY and SMNVEV (reference sequence).

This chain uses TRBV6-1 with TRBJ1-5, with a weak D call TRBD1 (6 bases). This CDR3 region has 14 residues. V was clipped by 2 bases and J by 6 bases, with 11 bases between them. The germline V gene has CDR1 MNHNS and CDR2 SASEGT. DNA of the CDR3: TGTGCCAGCAGTGAATGGAGGGGGGGTCAGCCCCAGCATTTT. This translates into CASSEWRGGQPQHF.

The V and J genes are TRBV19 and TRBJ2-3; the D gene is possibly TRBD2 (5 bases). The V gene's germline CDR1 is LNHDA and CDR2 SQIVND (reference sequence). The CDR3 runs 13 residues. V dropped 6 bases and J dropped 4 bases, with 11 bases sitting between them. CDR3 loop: CASSITRADTQYF. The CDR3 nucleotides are TGTGCCAGTAGCATTACTAGAGCAGATACGCAGTATTTT.

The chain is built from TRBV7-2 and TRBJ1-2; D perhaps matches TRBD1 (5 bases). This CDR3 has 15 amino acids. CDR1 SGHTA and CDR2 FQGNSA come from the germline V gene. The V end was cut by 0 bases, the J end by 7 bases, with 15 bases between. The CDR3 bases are TGTGCCAGCAGCTTAGCGCGGGGAGGGGTTGCTGGCTACACCTTC. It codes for CASSLARGGVAGYTF.

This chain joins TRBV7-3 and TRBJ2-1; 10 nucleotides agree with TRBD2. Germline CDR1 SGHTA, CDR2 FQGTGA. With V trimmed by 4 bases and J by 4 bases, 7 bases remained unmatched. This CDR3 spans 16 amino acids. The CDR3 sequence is CASSSLAGELYNEQFF. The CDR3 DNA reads TGTGCCAGCAGCTCCCTAGCGGGGGAACTATACAATGAGCAGTTCTTC.

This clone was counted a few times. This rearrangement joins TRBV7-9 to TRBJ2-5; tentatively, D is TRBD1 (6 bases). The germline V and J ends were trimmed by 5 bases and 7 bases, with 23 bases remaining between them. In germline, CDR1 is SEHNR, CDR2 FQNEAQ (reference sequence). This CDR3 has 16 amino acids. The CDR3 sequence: CASSPSQGTRKGTQYF. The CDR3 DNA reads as TGTGCCAGCAGCCCGAGTCAGGGGACCCGGAAGGGGACCCAGTACTTC.

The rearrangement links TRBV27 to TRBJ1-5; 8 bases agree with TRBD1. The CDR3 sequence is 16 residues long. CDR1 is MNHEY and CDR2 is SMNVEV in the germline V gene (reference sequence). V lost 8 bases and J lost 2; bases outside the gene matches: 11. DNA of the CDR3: TGTGCCAGCTCCGACAGGGGAGGTGGGCGCAATCAGCCCCAGCATTTT. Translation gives CASSDRGGGRNQPQHF.

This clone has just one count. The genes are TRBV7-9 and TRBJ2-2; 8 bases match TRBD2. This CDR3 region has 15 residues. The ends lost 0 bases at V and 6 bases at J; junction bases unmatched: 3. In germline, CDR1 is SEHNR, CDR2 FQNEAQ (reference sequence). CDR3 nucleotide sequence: TGTGCCAGCAGCTTAGCGGGACTAGGCGCCGGGGAGCTGTTTTTT. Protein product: CASSLAGLGAGELFF.

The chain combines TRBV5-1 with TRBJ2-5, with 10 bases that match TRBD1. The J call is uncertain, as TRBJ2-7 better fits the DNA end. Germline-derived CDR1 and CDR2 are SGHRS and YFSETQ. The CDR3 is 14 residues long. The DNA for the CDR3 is TGCGCCAGCAGCTTGGGACAGGGGGCGTACGAGCAGTACTTC. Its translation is CASSLGQGAYEQYF.

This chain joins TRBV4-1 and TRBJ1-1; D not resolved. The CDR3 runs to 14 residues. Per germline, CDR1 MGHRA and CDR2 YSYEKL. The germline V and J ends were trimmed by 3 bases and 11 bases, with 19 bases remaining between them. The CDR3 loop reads CASSQSSFQEEAFF. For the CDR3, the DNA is TGCGCCAGCAGCCAGTCGAGTTTTCAGGAAGAGGCTTTCTTT.

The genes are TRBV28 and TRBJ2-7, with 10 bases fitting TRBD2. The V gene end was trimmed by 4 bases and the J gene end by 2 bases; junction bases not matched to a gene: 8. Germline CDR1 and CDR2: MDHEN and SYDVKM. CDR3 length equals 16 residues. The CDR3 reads CASSSPSGRQTYEQYF. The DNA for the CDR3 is TGTGCCAGCAGTTCCCCTAGCGGGAGACAAACCTACGAGCAGTACTTC.

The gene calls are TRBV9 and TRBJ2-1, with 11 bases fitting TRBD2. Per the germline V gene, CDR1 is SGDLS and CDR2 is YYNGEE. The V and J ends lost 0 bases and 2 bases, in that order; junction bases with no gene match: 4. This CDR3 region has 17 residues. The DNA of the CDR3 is TGTGCCAGCAGCGTAGCCGGGACTAGCGGAGCCTACAATGAGCAGTTCTTC. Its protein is CASSVAGTSGAYNEQFF.

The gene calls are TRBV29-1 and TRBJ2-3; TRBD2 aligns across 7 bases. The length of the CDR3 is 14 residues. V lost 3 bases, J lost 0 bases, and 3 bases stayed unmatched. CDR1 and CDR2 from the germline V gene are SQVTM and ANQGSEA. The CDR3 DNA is TGCAGCGTTGACAGCGGGGAGAGCACAGATACGCAGTATTTT. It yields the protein CSVDSGESTDTQYF.

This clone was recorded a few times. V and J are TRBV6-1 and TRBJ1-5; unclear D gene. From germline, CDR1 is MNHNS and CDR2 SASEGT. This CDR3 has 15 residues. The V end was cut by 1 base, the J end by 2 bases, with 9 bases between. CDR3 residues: CASSEGWRGNQPQHF. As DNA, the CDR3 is TGTGCCAGCAGTGAAGGGTGGAGGGGCAATCAGCCCCAGCATTTT.

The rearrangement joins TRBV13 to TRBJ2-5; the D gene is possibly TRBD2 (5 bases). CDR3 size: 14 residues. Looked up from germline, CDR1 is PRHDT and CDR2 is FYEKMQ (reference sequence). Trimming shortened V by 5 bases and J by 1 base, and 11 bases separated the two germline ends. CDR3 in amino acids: CASSAGLSQETQYF. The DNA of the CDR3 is TGTGCCAGCAGCGCAGGACTGAGCCAAGAGACCCAGTACTTC.

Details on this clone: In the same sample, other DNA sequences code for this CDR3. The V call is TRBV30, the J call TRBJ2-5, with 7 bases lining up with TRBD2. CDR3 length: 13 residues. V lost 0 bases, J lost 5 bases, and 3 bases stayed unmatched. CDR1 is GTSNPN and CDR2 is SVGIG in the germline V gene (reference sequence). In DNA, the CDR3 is TGTGCCTGGAGTGTGGGAGGGAGGGAGACCCAGTACTTC. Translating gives CAWSVGGRETQYF.

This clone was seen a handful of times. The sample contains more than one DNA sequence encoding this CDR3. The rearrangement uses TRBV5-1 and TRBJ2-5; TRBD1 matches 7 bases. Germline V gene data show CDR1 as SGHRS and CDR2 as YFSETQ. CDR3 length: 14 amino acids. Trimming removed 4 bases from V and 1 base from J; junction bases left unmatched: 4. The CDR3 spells CASSLTGAQETQYF. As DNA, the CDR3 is TGCGCCAGCAGCCTCACAGGGGCCCAAGAGACCCAGTACTTC.

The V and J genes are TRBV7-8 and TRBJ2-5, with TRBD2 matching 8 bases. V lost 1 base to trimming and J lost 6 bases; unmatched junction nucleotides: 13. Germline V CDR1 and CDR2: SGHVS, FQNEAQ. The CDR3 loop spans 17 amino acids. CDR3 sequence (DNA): TGTGCCAGCAGCTTAGGTCTCCCCGGACTAGCTTTTAAGACCCAGTACTTC. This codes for CASSLGLPGLAFKTQYF. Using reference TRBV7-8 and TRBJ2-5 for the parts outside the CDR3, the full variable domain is GAGVSQSPRYKVAKRGQDVALRCDPISGHVSLFWYQQALGQGPEFLTYFQNEAQLDKSGLPSDRFFAERPEGSVSTLKIQRTQQEDSAVYLCASSLGLPGLAFKTQYFGPGTRLLVL.

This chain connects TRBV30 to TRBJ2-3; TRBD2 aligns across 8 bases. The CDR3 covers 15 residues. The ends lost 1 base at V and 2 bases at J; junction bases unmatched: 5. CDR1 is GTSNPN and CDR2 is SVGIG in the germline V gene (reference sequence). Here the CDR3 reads CAWSGTSLHTDTQYF. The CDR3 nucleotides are TGTGCCTGGAGTGGGACTAGCCTTCACACAGATACGCAGTATTTT.

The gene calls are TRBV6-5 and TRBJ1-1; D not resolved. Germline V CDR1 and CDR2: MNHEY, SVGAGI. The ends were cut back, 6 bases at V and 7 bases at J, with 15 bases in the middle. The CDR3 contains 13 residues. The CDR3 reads CASRYGRRDEAFF. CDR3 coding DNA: TGTGCCAGCAGATATGGCAGGAGGGATGAAGCTTTCTTT.

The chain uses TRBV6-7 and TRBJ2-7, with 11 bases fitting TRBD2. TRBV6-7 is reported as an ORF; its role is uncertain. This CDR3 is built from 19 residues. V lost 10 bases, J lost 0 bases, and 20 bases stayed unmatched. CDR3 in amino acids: CATPGQGSSGRPPSYEQYF. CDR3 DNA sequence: TGTGCCACCCCGGGACAGGGATCTAGCGGGAGGCCCCCCTCCTACGAGCAGTACTTC.

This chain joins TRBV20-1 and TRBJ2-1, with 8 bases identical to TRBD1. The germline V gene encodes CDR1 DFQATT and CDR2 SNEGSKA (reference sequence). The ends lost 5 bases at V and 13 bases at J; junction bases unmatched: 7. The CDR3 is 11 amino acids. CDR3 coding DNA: TGCAGTGCTGGACAGGGATCTCACCAGTTCTTC. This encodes CSAGQGSHQFF.

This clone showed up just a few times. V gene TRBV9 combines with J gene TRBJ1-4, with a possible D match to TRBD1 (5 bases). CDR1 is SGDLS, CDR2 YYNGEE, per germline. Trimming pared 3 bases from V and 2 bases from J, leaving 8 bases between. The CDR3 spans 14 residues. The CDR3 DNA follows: TGTGCCAGCAGCGCCGGACACACTAATGAAAAACTGTTTTTT. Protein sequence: CASSAGHTNEKLFF. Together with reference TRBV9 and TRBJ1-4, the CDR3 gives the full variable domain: DSGVTQTPKHLITATGQRVTLRCSPRSGDLSVYWYQQSLDQGLQFLIQYYNGEERAKGNILERFSAQQFPDLHSELNLSSLELGDSALYFCASSAGHTNEKLFFGSGTQLSVL.

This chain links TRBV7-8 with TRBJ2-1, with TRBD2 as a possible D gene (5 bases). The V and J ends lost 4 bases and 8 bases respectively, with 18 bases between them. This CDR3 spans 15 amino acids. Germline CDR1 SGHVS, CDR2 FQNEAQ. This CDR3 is CASSSGLLDGDEQFF. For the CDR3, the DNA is TGTGCCAGCAGCTCCGGACTCTTAGATGGGGATGAGCAGTTCTTC. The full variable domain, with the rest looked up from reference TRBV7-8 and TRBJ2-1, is GAGVSQSPRYKVAKRGQDVALRCDPISGHVSLFWYQQALGQGPEFLTYFQNEAQLDKSGLPSDRFFAERPEGSVSTLKIQRTQQEDSAVYLCASSSGLLDGDEQFFGPGTRLTVL.

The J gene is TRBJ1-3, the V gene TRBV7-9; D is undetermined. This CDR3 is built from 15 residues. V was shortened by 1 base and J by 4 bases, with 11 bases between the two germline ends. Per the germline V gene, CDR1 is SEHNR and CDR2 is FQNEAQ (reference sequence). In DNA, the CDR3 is TGTGCCAGCAGCTTAGTGACGTCGGGGGGAAACACCATATATTTT. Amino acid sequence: CASSLVTSGGNTIYF. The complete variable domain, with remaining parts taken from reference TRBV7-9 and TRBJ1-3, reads DTGVSQNPRHKITKRGQNVTFRCDPISEHNRLYWYRQTLGQGPEFLTYFQNEAQLEKSRLLSDRFSAERPKGSFSTLEIQRTEQGDSAMYLCASSLVTSGGNTIYFGEGSWLTVV.

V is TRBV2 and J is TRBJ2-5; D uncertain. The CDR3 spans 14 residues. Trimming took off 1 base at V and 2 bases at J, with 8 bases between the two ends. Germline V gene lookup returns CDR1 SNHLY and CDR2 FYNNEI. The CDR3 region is CASSEGWRQETQYF. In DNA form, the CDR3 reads TGTGCCAGCAGTGAAGGATGGAGACAAGAGACCCAGTACTTC.

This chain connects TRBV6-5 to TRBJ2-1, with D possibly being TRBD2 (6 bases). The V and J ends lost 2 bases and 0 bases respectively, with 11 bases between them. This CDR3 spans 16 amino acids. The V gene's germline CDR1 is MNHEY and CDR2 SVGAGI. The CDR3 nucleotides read TGTGCCAGCAGTTACGGCGGGATGGGCTCCTACAATGAGCAGTTCTTC. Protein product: CASSYGGMGSYNEQFF.